This TCR beta chain originates from a study of blood T cells in healthy people across ages. General study points: Higher diversity, along with more naive CD4+ cells, distinguished long-lived donors from aged donors. PBMC samples, being unsorted, prevented any conclusive comparison of naive and antigen-experienced cells.

Each donor was a healthy Caucasian individual from Russia, aged roughly 6 to 95. Primed by a sample-barcoded 5' primer and a J-beta primer mix, a second PCR proceeded for 7 to 11 cycles. One entry per CDR3 protein results from TCRdb running MiXCR on the 5' RACE reads. The sample lists around 2 million distinct CDR3 sequences, around 40% seen once, with 20% to 25% in the top ten. A few counts support this clonotype. Its antigen is unidentified. This TCR came from a human donor in good health. The sequenced material came from blood.

CDR3 coding DNA: TGTGCCAGCAGCGGAGACACGTTCTACGAGCAGTACTTC. It yields the protein CASSGDTFYEQYF. This chain uses TRBV7-2 with TRBJ2-7; no definite D call. Germline CDR1 and CDR2: SGHTA and FQGNSA. CDR3 size: 13 residues. V lost 5 bases to trimming and J lost 3 bases, with 11 bases between them.